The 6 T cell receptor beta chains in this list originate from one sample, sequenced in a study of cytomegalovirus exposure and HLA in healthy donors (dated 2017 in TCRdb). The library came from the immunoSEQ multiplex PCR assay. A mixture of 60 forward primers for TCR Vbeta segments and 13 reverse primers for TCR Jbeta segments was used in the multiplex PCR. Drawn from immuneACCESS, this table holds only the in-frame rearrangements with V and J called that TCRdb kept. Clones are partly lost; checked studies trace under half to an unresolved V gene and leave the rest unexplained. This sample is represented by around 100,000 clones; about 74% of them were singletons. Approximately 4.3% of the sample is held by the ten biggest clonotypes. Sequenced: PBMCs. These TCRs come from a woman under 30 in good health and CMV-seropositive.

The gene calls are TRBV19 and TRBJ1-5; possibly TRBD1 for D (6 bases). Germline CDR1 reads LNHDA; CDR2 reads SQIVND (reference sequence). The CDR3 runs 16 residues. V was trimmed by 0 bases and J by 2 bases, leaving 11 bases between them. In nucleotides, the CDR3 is TGTGCCAGTAGTATAGAAAGGACAGTTGGCAATCAGCCCCAGCATTTT. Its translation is CASSIERTVGNQPQHF.

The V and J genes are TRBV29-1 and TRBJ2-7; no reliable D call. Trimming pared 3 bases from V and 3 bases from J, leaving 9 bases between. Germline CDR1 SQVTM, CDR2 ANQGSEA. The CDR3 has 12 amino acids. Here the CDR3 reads CSVEVQNYEQYF. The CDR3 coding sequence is TGCAGCGTTGAGGTCCAGAACTACGAGCAGTACTTC.

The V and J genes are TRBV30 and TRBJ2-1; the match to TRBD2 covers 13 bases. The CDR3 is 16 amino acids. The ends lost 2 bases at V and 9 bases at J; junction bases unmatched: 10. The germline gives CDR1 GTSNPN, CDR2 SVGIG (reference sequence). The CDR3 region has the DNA TGTGCCTGGAGTTTCAAGACTAGCGGGAGGCCCGGTGAGCAGTTCTTC. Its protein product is CAWSFKTSGRPGEQFF.

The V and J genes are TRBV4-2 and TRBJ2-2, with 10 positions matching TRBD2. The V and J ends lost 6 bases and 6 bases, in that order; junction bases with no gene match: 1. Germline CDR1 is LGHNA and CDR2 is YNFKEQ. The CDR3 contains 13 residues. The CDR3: CASSLAGAGELFF. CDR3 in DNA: TGTGCCAGCAGTCTAGCGGGAGCCGGGGAGCTGTTTTTT.

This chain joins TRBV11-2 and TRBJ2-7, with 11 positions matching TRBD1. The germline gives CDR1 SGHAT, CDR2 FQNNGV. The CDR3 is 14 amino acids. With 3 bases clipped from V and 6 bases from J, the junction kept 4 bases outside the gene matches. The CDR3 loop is CASSFGQGAGEQYF. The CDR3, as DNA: TGTGCCAGCAGCTTTGGACAGGGGGCAGGCGAGCAGTACTTC.

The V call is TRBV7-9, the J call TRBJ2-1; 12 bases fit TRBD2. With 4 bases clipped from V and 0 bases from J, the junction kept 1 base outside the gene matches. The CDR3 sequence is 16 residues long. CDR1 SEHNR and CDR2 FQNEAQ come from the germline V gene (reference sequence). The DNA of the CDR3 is TGTGCCAGCAGCTCGACTAGCGGGAGCTCCTACAATGAGCAGTTCTTC. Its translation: CASSSTSGSSYNEQFF.